Listed below are T cell receptor beta chains from one sample, sequenced in a study of OX40 agonist ivuxolimab in advanced cancers. Assay: immunoSEQ multiplex PCR; the TCRdb copy retains only in-frame clones and omits some. The sample consists of around 120,000 clones, approximately 92% of them appearing once. Sequencing used CD4+ or CD8+ T cells sorted from blood, obtained in a trial of the OX40 agonist ivuxolimab. The receptors shown here come from an adult with an advanced solid tumor such as melanoma, head and neck, liver or kidney cancer. The CDR3 runs from the conserved cysteine through the conserved F or W. The size of a clone is reported for some rows only, either as once, few or many, or as a class for expanded clones.

TRBV28,.,CASSPGGRDSNQPQHF
TRBV9,few,CASSVVPRVGRLKEETQYF
TRBV19,.,CASRWGTSNQPQHF
TRBV2,.,CASSDGAPGQPQHF
TRBV7-2,.,CASSVLSGQGEETQYF
TRBV10-3,.,CAISDGFSGNTIYF
TRBV7-9,.,CASSPRDRRTQYF
TRBV2,few,CASRGGFWDGYTF
TRBV7-2,.,CASSFTAGRSTDTQYF
TRBV18,few,CASSPTGSNTYEQYF
TRBV6-5,.,CASNHRTGNTIYF